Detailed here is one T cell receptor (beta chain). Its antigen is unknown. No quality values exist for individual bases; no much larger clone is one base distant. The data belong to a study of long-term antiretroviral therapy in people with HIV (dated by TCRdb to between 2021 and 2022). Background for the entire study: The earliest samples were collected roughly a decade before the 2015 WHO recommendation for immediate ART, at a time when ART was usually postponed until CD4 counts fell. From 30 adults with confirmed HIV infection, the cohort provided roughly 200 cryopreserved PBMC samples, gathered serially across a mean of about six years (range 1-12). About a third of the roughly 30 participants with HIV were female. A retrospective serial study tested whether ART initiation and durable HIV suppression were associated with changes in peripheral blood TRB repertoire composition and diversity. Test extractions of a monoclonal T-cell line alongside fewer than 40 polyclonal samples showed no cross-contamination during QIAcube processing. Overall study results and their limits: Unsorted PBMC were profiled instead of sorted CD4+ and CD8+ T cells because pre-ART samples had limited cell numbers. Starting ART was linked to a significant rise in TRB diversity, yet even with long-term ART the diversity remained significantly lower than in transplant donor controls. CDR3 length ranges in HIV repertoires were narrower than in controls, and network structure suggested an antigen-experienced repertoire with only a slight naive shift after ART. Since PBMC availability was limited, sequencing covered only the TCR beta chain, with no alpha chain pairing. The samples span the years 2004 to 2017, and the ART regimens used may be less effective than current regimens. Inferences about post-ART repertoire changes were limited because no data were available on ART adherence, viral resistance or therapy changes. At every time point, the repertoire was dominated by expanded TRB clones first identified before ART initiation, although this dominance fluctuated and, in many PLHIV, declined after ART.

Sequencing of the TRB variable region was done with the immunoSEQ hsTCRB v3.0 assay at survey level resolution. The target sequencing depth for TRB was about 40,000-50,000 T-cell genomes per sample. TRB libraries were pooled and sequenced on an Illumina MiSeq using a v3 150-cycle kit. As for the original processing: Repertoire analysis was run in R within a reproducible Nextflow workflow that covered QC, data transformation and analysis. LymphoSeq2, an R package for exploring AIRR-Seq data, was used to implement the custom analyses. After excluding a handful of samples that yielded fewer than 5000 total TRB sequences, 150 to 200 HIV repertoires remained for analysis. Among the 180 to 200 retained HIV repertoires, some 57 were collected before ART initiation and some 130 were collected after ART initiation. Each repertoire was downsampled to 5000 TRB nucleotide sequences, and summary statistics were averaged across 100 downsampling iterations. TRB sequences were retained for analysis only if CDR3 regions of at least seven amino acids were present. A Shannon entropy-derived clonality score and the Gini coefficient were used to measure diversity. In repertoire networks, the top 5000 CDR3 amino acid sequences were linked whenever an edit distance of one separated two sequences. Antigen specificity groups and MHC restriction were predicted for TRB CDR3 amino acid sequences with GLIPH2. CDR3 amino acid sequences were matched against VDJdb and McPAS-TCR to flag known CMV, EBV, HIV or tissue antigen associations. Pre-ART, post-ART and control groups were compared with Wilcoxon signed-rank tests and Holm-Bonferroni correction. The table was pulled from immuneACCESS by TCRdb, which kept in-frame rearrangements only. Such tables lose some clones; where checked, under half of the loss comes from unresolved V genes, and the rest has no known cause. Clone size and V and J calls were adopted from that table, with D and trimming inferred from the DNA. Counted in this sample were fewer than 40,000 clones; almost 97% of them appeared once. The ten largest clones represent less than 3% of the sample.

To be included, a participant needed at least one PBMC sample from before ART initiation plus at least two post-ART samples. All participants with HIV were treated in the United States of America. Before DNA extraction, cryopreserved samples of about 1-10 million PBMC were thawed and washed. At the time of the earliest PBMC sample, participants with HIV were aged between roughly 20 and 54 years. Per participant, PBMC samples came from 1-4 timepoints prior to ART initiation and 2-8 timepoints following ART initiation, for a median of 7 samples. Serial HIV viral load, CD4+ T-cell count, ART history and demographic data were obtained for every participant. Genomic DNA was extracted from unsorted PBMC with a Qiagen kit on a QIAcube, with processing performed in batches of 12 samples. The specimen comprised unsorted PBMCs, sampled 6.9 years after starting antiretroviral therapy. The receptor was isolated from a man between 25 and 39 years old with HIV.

The base sequence is TGTGCCAGCAGTGGGGGGACCCACGGTGGTGAAGCTTTCTTT. Its protein reads: CASSGGTHGGEAFF. The chain is made from TRBV6-6 and TRBJ1-1, and perhaps TRBD1 as D gene, on 5 matching bases. Reading the germline V gene (reference sequence) gives CDR1 MNHNY and CDR2 SVGAGI. The trim is 5 bases for V and 7 bases for J, with a gap of 17 bases between the germline ends. The CDR3 goes from the cysteine to the phenylalanine over 14 residues. The only DNA kept is the CDR3, 42 bases in frame from the first base.